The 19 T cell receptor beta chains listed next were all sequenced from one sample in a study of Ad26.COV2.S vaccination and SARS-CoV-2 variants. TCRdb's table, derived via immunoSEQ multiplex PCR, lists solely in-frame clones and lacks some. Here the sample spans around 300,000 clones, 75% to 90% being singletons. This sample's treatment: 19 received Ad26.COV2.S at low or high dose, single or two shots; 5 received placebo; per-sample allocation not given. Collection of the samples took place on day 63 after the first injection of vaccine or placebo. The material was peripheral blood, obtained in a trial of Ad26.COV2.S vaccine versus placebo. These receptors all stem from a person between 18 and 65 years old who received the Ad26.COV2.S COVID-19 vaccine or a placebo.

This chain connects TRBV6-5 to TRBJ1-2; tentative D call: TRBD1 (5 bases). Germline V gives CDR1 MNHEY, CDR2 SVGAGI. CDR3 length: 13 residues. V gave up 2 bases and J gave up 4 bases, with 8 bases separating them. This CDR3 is CASSYDRTYGYTF. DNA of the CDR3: TGTGCCAGCAGTTACGACAGAACCTATGGCTACACCTTC.

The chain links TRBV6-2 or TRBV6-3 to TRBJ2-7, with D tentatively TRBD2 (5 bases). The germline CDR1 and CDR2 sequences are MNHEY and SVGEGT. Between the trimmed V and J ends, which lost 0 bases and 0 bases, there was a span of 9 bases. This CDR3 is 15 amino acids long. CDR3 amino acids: CASSYSEGSSYEQYF. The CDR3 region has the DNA TGTGCCAGCAGTTACTCCGAGGGATCCTCCTACGAGCAGTACTTC.

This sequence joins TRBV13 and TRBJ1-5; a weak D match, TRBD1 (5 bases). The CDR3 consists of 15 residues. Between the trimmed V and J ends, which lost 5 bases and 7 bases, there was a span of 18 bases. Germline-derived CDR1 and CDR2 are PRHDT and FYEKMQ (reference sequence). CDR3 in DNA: TGTGCCAGCAGCCAATCCAAGCCTCGGGGGCAGCCCCAGCATTTT. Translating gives CASSQSKPRGQPQHF.

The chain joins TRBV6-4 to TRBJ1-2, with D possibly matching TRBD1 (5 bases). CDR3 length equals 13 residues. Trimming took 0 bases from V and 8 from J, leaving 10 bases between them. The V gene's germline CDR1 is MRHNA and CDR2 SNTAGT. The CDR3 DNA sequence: TGTGCCAGCAGTGACTCGGAGCAGGGAGGCTACACCTTC. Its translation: CASSDSEQGGYTF.

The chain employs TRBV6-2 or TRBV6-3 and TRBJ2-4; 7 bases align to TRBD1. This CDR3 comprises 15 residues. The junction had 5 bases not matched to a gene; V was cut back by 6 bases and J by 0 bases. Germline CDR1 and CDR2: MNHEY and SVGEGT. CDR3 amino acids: CASSTGALAKNIQYF. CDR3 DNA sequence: TGTGCCAGCAGCACAGGGGCCCTAGCCAAAAACATTCAGTACTTC.

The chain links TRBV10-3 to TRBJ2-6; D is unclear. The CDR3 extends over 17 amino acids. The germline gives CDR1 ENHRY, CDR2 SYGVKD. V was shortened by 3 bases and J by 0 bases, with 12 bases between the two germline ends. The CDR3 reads CAISDWVSNSGANVLTF. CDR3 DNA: TGTGCCATCAGTGATTGGGTGTCTAACTCTGGGGCCAACGTCCTGACTTTC.

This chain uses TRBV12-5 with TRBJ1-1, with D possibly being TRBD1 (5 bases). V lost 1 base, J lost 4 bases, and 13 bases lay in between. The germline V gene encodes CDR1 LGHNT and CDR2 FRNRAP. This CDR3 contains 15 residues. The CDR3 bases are TGTGCTAGTGGTTTGGGACAGCCGGGGGGCACTGAAGCTTTCTTT. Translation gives CASGLGQPGGTEAFF. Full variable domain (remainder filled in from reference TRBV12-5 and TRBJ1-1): DARVTQTPRHKVTEMGQEVTMRCQPILGHNTVFWYRQTMMQGLELLAYFRNRAPLDDSGMPKDRFSAEMPDATLATLKIQPSEPRDSAVYFCASGLGQPGGTEAFFGQGTRLTVV.

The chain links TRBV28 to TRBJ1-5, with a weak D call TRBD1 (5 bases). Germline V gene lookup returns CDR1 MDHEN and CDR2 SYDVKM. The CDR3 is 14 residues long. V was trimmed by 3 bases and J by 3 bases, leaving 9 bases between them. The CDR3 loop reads CASSFSDINQPQHF. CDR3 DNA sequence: TGTGCCAGCAGTTTCTCGGACATCAATCAGCCCCAGCATTTT.

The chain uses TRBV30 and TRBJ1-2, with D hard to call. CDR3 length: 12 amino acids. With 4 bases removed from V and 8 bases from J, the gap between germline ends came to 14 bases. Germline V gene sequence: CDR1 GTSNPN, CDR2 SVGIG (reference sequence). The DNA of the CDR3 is TGTGCCTGGACCTCCGGGAGTGGCGGCTACACCTTC. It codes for CAWTSGSGGYTF.

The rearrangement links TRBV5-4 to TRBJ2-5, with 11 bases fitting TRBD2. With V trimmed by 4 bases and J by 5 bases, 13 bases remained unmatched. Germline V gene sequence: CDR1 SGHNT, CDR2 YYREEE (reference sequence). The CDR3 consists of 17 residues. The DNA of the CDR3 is TGTGCCAGCAGCCCCAGAGGTAGCGGGGGGGTAGGGGAGACCCAGTACTTC. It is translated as CASSPRGSGGVGETQYF.

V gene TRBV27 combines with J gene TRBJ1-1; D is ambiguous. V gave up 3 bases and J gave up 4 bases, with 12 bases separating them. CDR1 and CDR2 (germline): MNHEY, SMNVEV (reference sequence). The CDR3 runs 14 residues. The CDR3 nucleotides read TGTGCCAGCAGTTTTTTGGGCGAAGGCACTGAAGCTTTCTTT. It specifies CASSFLGEGTEAFF.

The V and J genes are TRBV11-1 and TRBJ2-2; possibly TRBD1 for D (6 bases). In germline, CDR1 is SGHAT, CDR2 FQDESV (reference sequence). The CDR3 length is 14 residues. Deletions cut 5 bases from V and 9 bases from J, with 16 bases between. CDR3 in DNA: TGTGCCAGCAGCAACCAGGGGAACCCCTGGGAGCTGTTTTTT. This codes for CASSNQGNPWELFF.

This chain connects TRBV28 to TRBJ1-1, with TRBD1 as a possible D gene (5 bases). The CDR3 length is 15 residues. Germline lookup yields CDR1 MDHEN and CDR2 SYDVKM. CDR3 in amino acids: CAHFPSGDHRTEAFF. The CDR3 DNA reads TGTGCTCACTTTCCTTCGGGGGACCATCGAACTGAAGCTTTCTTT.

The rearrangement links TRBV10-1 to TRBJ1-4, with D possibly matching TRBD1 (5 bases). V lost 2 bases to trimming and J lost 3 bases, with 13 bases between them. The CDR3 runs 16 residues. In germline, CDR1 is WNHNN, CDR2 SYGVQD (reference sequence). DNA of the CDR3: TGCGCCAGCAGTGAGCCGGGGCGGGACCCTAATGAAAAACTGTTTTTT. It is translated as CASSEPGRDPNEKLFF.

CDR3 sequence: CASSLGTGAPLGQYF. DNA for the CDR3: TGTGCCAGCAGTTTAGGGACAGGGGCCCCCCTTGGGCAGTACTTC. The rearrangement uses TRBV28 and TRBJ2-7, with 10 nucleotides matching TRBD1. CDR1 is MDHEN, CDR2 SYDVKM, per germline. V lost 2 bases and J lost 9; bases outside the gene matches: 10. This CDR3 has 15 residues.

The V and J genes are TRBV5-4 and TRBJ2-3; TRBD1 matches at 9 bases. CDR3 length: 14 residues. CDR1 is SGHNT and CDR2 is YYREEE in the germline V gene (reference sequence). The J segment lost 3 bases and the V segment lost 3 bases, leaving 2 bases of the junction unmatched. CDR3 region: CASSYGTGTDTQYF. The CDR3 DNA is TGTGCCAGCAGCTACGGGACAGGGACAGATACGCAGTATTTT.

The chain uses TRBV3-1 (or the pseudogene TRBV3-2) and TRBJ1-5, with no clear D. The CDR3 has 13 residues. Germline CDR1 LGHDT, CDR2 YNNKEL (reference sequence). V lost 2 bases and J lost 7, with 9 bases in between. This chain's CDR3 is CASSQRSGQPQHF. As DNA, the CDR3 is TGTGCCAGCAGCCAAAGGTCGGGCCAGCCCCAGCATTTT.

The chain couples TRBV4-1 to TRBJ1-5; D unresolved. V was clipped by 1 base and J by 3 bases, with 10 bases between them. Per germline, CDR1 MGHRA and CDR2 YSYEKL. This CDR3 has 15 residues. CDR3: CASSQVGQINQPQHF. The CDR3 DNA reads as TGCGCCAGCAGCCAAGTGGGTCAAATCAATCAGCCCCAGCATTTT.

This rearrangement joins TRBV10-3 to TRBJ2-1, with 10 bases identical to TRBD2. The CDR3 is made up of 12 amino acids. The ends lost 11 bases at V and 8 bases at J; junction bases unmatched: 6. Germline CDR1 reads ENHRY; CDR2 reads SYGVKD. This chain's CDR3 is CASTSGFDEQFF. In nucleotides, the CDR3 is TGTGCCTCGACTAGCGGGTTCGATGAGCAGTTCTTC.